The present TCR beta chain was sequenced within a study of T cells in Graves' hyperthyroidism and ophthalmopathy (dated by TCRdb to the late 2010s). Some background on the complete study: Peripheral blood samples were taken at the time of initial diagnosis, prior to any treatment. To identify distinguishing TCR V-J signatures, a discovery cohort of some 100 patients was used, comprising 40 to 45 with Graves' ophthalmopathy and about 59 with stable Graves' hyperthyroidism. Whether ophthalmopathy could be predicted prospectively was tested in an independent validation cohort made up of roughly 19 hyperthyroidism patients plus 17 patients who later progressed to ophthalmopathy. The 80 to 100 discovery patients were randomly divided into training and test sets at a 7:3 ratio. Thyroid tissue and blood T-cell repertoires from more than five Graves' hyperthyroidism patients were also compared in the study. Following sampling, methimazole starting at 30 mg daily was given to hyperthyroidism patients, and high-dose intravenous methylprednisolone was given to ophthalmopathy patients. The paper reports TCR Vbeta CDR3 sequencing of fewer than 150 peripheral blood samples: some 41 ophthalmopathy, under 85 hyperthyroidism and around 17 progressor patients.

Graves' hyperthyroidism was defined as stable when no progression to ophthalmopathy occurred over 18 months of follow-up. Hyperthyroidism patients were aged 18 to 65 years and newly diagnosed, with disease duration of less than 2 months. Patients with uncontrolled infections, other autoimmune diseases, pregnancy or lactation were excluded. Diagnoses were based on clinical symptoms, serum thyroxine and TRAb, thyroid ultrasound and orbital computed tomography. PBMCs were separated from roughly 9.3 ml of fresh peripheral blood using Ficoll-Paque density gradient centrifugation. Trizol reagent was used to extract total RNA, and RNA quality was then checked on an Agilent 2100 Bioanalyzer. Here is what the overall study found, with its caveats: Most expanded thyroid clonotypes (frequency above 0.001) were also detected in blood, a finding suggesting that blood repertoires may reflect thyroid immune responses. During validation, the model predicted progression to ophthalmopathy a median of approximately 6 months ahead of onset, with more than 55% sensitivity and about 72% specificity. Sample size was not statistically predetermined, and blinding of investigators to group allocation was not performed. Ophthalmopathy was separated from stable hyperthyroidism by a 13 V-J signature model, with around 90% sensitivity and about 81% specificity obtained in cross-validation and 80%/75% obtained in testing.

Ten or more counts support this clonotype. It has no known antigen specificity. It has no much larger one-base neighbor in the sample; base qualities were not kept. TCR beta CDR3 regions were amplified from RNA transcripts. A first-round RT-PCR of the TCR CDR3 used the HTBI primer set with the Qiagen OneStep RT-PCR kit. Libraries were constructed in a second round of multiplex PCR, after which size selection and purification were carried out. The libraries were sequenced on an Illumina HiSeq2000 using paired-end 100 bp reads. From the authors' description of their analysis: SOAPnuke was used to process the raw data, removing reads that contained adapters or uncalled bases, had a mean Phred below 15, or lacked an exact match to the constant primer or identifier. COPE v1.2.5 was used to merge the high-quality paired reads, and each unique nucleotide sequence was defined as a clonotype. MiTCR v1.1 was used to align clonotypes to the IMGT TRBV, TRBD and TRBJ reference segments. The analysis was restricted to V-J combinations with a frequency above 0.0001, which together covered roughly 99% of the repertoires. The TCS score was defined as F50 (clonal expansion) divided by E x V (chaos), with BLOSUM62-based TCRdist calculated between CDR3 peptides within each V-J. Welch's t-statistics and random forest reduced roughly 530 V-J features to some 14, which were used in a naive Bayes classifier (R e1071). The Morisita-Horn index was used to measure how similar the thyroid and blood repertoires were. TCRdb reran the public reads through fastp at Q25 and MiXCR, keeping productive beta chains. Rows merge per CDR3 protein into single entries with the most common DNA and genes. The V and J calls were determined by TCRdb, not by the authors. The sample records over 700,000 distinct CDR3 sequences, about two fifths of which are singletons. The ten largest clones capture around 10% of the sample.

The receptor comes from a man younger than 35 with Graves' hyperthyroidism. The sample was blood.

The CDR3 here reads CASSVGQGSTNEKLFF. The sequenced DNA: TGTGCCAGCAGCGTAGGCCAGGGATCGACTAATGAAAAACTGTTTTTT. Recombination connected TRBV9 to TRBJ1-4; the D segment could be TRBD1, given 5 matching bases. CDR1 and CDR2, looked up from the germline V gene, are SGDLS and YYNGEE. The CDR3, from cysteine to phenylalanine, totals 16 residues. The entry retains the CDR3 DNA only, 48 bases that are in frame from base 1. V is pared back by 0 bases and J by 2 bases, with 11 bases lying between the germline termini. The CDR3 plus the reference TRBV9 and TRBJ1-4 genes for the other parts give the full variable domain: DSGVTQTPKHLITATGQRVTLRCSPRSGDLSVYWYQQSLDQGLQFLIQYYNGEERAKGNILERFSAQQFPDLHSELNLSSLELGDSALYFCASSVGQGSTNEKLFFGSGTQLSVL.